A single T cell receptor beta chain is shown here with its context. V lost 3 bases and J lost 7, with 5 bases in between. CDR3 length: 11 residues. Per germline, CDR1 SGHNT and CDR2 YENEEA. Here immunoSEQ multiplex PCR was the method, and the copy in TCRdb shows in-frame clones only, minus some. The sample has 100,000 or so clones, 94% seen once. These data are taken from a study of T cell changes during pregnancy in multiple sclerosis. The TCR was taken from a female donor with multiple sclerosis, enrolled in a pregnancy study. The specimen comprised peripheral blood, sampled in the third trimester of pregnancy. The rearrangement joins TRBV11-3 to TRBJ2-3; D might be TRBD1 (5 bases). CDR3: CASSLDNTQYF. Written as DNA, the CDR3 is TGTGCCAGCAGCTTGGACAATACGCAGTATTTT.